Listed below are T cell receptor beta chains from one sample, sequenced in a study of shared clonotypes between healthy human individuals. Measured with immunoSEQ multiplex PCR; TCRdb has only the in-frame clones, and not every one. The repertoire holds some 2,400,000 clones, with approximately 94% as singletons. The specimen sequenced was naive CD4+ T cells sorted from blood. The receptors shown here come from a man aged 18 to 30 in good health. The conserved cysteine and the conserved F or W are not part of the CDR3 here. The order of the fields is V gene, J gene, CDR3 protein.

TRBV5-6	TRBJ1-6	ASSLPNPGLNSPLH
TRBV5-8	TRBJ2-7	ASSFSLTMHEQY
TRBV28	TRBJ2-7	ASSGRDLMKTYEQY
TRBV5-1	TRBJ2-1	ASSLAGVYNEQF
TRBV4-3	TRBJ2-2	ASSQEGPGELF
TRBV6-1	TRBJ1-1	ASSDFDRQGPYVAEAF
TRBV6-1	TRBJ2-5	ASGAPPEHQETQY
TRBV5-6	TRBJ1-5	ASSLGLNRGLLDQPQH
TRBV7-2	TRBJ2-7	ASSLAGLAGDPEQY
TRBV5-1	TRBJ1-1	ASSRDSMNTEAF
TRBV5-6	TRBJ2-3	ASSLAGFSTDTQY
TRBV28	TRBJ2-5	ASSGYGWVGASQETQY
TRBV5-1	TRBJ2-7	ATPSRDRGCEQY
TRBV5-1	TRBJ2-2	ASSLAASGNTGELF
TRBV18	TRBJ2-2	ASSSGGSTGELF
TRBV5-1	TRBJ1-2	ASSSGGAPGGRDYT
TRBV18	TRBJ1-6	ASSQSSDSPLH